Below, 2 T cell receptor beta chains from the same sample are listed, as sequenced in a study of regulatory T cells in long-lasting Graves disease. Time point defined: persistent/refractory GD, antithyroid drugs over 5 years with positive TRAb. Construction of the TCR library relied on RNA isolated from PBMCs. With iRepertoire HTBI primers and Arm-PCR of CDR3 regions, TCR beta libraries were built. Using its own MiXCR run on the multiplex PCR reads, TCRdb lists one record per CDR3 protein. This table has approximately 380,000 distinct CDR3 sequences, more than 20% appearing once. The starting material was peripheral blood mononuclear cells (PBMCs), obtained when the disease was refractory, from a patient treated with antithyroid drugs. The receptors were sampled from a female donor with Graves disease.

Details on this clonotype: One base away lies a much larger clone, so this may be a sequencing read error. The rearrangement joins TRBV11-2 to TRBJ2-5; 8 positions match TRBD1. Germline CDR1 SGHAT, CDR2 FQNNGV. The CDR3 is 16 residues long. CDR3 in amino acids: CAGSLGGRTGMETQYF. Written as DNA, the CDR3 is TGTGCCGGCAGCTTAGGGGGTCGGACAGGGATGGAGACCCAGTACTTC.

J is TRBJ2-2 and V is TRBV7-6; unclear D gene. V lost 3 bases and J lost 3, with 8 bases in between. CDR3 length: 14 residues. Germline loops: CDR1 SGHVS, CDR2 FNYEAQ. CDR3 sequence: CASSLHGDTGELFF. The CDR3 nucleotides read TGTGCCAGCAGCTTGCACGGAGACACCGGGGAGCTGTTTTTT.